The 29 T cell receptor beta chains reported below all come from one sample, sequenced in a study of glioma-infiltrating T cells. The iRepertoire nested amplicon-rescue multiplex PCR amplified TCR alpha and beta CDR3s from RNA. MiXCR, run by TCRdb on the multiplex PCR reads, gives a single entry per CDR3 protein. The sample shows more than 95,000 distinct CDR3 sequences, about 23% of them seen only once. What was sequenced was glioma tissue, nonneoplastic brain tissue, or PBMCs (not recorded which). Receptors originate from a human donor with low-grade glioma or glioblastoma, undergoing nonglioma brain surgery, or in good health (not recorded which).

This clonotype was picked up many times. The J gene is TRBJ2-1, the V gene TRBV28; 8 nucleotides match TRBD2. Germline trimming cut 10 bases from V and 5 bases from J; bases unmatched to any gene: 13. CDR1 and CDR2 from the germline V gene are MDHEN and SYDVKM. There are 15 residues in the CDR3. CDR3 nucleotide sequence: TGTGCCACCTGGGGCGGGACTAGGGGGGACAATGAGCAGTTCTTC. It encodes CATWGGTRGDNEQFF.

This clonotype occurred many times. V usage is TRBV19 and J usage is TRBJ1-5; tentative D call: TRBD1 (5 bases). V lost 3 bases and J lost 7, with 16 bases in between. The CDR3 loop spans 15 amino acids. From germline, CDR1 is LNHDA and CDR2 SQIVND (reference sequence). The CDR3 DNA is TGTGCCAGTAGTATTCAGGTTCAGGGTGGACAGCCCCAGCATTTT. Translating it yields CASSIQVQGGQPQHF.

A word on this clonotype: A much larger clone differs by one base, so this may be a read error. The chain combines TRBV25-1 with TRBJ1-3; D is possibly TRBD1 (6 bases). The CDR3 consists of 15 residues. Germline CDR1 is MGHDK and CDR2 is SYGVNS. Deletions cut 6 bases from V and 0 bases from J, with 12 bases between. CDR3 nucleotides: TGTGCCAGCAGCCAGATGACAGGCTCTGGAAACACCATATATTTT. Amino acid sequence: CASSQMTGSGNTIYF.

This clonotype was recorded at least ten times. The chain links TRBV11-1 to TRBJ2-5; TRBD1 matches 7 bases. The CDR3 runs 14 residues. The junction had 5 bases not matched to a gene; V was cut back by 5 bases and J by 2 bases. Germline CDR1 is SGHAT and CDR2 is FQDESV (reference sequence). The CDR3 bases are TGTGCCAGCAGCCTAAGACAGGGACAAGAGACCCAGTACTTC. It yields the protein CASSLRQGQETQYF.

Details on this clonotype: A junction boundary mismatches the germline segment, possibly from a read error. This chain connects TRBV7-2 to TRBJ1-1; D not certain. Germline-derived CDR1 and CDR2 are SGHTA and FQGNSA. The CDR3 contains 15 residues. DNA for the CDR3: TGTGCCAGCATCCTGAGCAGAGATTTGAACACTGAAGCTTTCTTC. Protein product: CASILSRDLNTEAFF.

This clonotype has a count of ten or more. CDR3 in amino acids: CSACNRNWYGNQPQHF. CDR3 coding DNA: TGCAGTGCCTGCAACAGGAATTGGTACGGCAATCAGCCCCAGCATTTT. This sequence joins TRBV20-1 and TRBJ1-5, with D possibly TRBD1 on 5 matching bases. V was trimmed by 6 bases and J by 2 bases, leaving 20 bases between them. The CDR3 is made up of 16 amino acids. Germline CDR1 and CDR2: DFQATT and SNEGSKA (reference sequence).

This clonotype was counted ten times or more. This rearrangement joins TRBV7-2 to TRBJ2-1; 7 bases line up with TRBD2. The V gene end was trimmed by 2 bases and the J gene end by 6 bases; junction bases not matched to a gene: 10. CDR1 and CDR2 from the germline V gene are SGHTA and FQGNSA. The CDR3 is made up of 16 amino acids. Written as DNA, the CDR3 is TGTGCCAGCAGCTTAAGAGTGGTAGCGGGTCTCAATGAGCAGTTCTTC. This gives the protein CASSLRVVAGLNEQFF.

The chain combines TRBV29-1 with TRBJ2-7; 10 bases are shared with TRBD2. V dropped 4 bases and J dropped 5; count of bases not matched to a gene: 5. Germline CDR1 is SQVTM and CDR2 is ANQGSEA. This CDR3 region has 13 residues. CDR3 in amino acids: CSVASSGSNEQYF. Written as DNA, the CDR3 is TGCAGCGTTGCCTCTAGCGGGAGCAACGAGCAGTACTTC.

The chain uses TRBV30 and TRBJ2-1, with a weak D call TRBD2 (5 bases). This CDR3 has 14 residues. Trimming removed 5 bases from V and 4 bases from J, with 15 bases in between. Germline V gene data show CDR1 as GTSNPN and CDR2 as SVGIG (reference sequence). Here the CDR3 reads CAWRAGGSYNEQFF. CDR3 coding DNA: TGTGCCTGGCGCGCGGGTGGATCATACAATGAGCAGTTCTTC. Complete variable domain (other parts from reference TRBV30 and TRBJ2-1): SQTIHQWPATLVQPVGSPLSLECTVEGTSNPNLYWYRQAAGRGLQLLFYSVGIGQISSEVPQNLSASRPQDRQFILSSKKLLLSDSGFYLCAWRAGGSYNEQFFGPGTRLTVL.

The V call is TRBV4-1, the J call TRBJ2-7, with 8 nucleotides matching TRBD1. After removal of 0 bases from V and 6 bases from J, the junction contained 7 bases not matched to a gene. CDR1 is MGHRA, CDR2 YSYEKL, per germline. CDR3 size: 15 residues. As DNA, the CDR3 is TGCGCCAGCAGCCAAGACGAGGACAGGGTAGGCGAGCAGTACTTC. Translation: CASSQDEDRVGEQYF.

Notes on this clonotype: The junction does not match germline at one end; this may be a read error. The chain carries TRBV18 and TRBJ2-5; TRBD1 is a possible D gene (5 bases). Germline lookup yields CDR1 KGHSH and CDR2 LQKENI. This CDR3 has 15 residues. The chain's CDR3 is CSSSLDSSTIGTQYF. Here the CDR3 DNA reads TGTTCCAGCTCACTTGACAGCAGCACTATCGGGACCCAGTACTTC.

The chain has TRBV7-9 and TRBJ1-4, with D tentatively TRBD1 (5 bases). V dropped 2 bases and J dropped 6 bases, with 13 bases sitting between them. This CDR3 region has 15 residues. Germline loops: CDR1 SEHNR, CDR2 FQNEAQ (reference sequence). The CDR3 loop reads CASSLLEAGYEKLFF. The CDR3 nucleotides read TGTGCCAGCAGCTTATTAGAGGCAGGGTATGAAAAACTGTTTTTT.

J is TRBJ1-2 and V is TRBV12-3 or TRBV12-4; perhaps TRBD1 as D (5 bases). The CDR3 extends over 13 amino acids. Deletions cut 1 base from V and 5 bases from J, with 8 bases between. CDR3 sequence reads: CASSLGQSYGYTF. The CDR3 DNA reads TGTGCCAGCAGTTTAGGACAGAGTTATGGCTACACCTTC.

Ten or more counts support this clonotype. The junction departs from germline at one end; a sequencing error may be responsible. The chain has TRBV4-3 and TRBJ2-7, with 15 bases matching TRBD2. The CDR3 length is 15 residues. Germline lookup yields CDR1 LGHNA and CDR2 YSLEER. DNA for the CDR3: TGTGCCAGCAGCCCGGGACTAGCGGGAGGCTACGAGCAGTACTTC. Translating gives CASSPGLAGGYEQYF.

This clonotype has ten or more counts. The V call is TRBV2, the J call TRBJ2-3; D may correspond to TRBD1 or TRBD2 (7 bases each). From germline, CDR1 is SNHLY and CDR2 FYNNEI. The CDR3 covers 18 residues. The V end was cut by 2 bases, the J end by 0 bases, with 18 bases between. This CDR3 reads CASSESRGGSGSTDTQYF. As DNA, the CDR3 is TGTGCCAGCAGTGAATCCAGGGGGGGTAGCGGCAGCACAGATACGCAGTATTTT.

This clonotype was observed at least ten times. DNA for the CDR3: TGTGCCAGTAGTCCGGACGGTGCTTTGTATCAGCCCCAGCATTTT. This codes for CASSPDGALYQPQHF. The genes are TRBV19 and TRBJ1-5; D not certain. From germline, CDR1 is LNHDA and CDR2 SQIVND (reference sequence). This CDR3 has 15 residues. The V gene lost 5 bases and the J gene lost 5 bases, with 16 bases spanning the gap.

There are many counts of this clonotype. The chain uses TRBV20-1 and TRBJ2-5, with TRBD2 identical over 8 bases. The CDR3 has 14 amino acids. From germline, CDR1 is DFQATT and CDR2 SNEGSKA (reference sequence). The ends lost 1 base at V and 2 bases at J; junction bases unmatched: 3. The CDR3, as DNA: TGCAGTGCTAGAGTTGGACTAGCACAAGAGACCCAGTACTTC. Its protein product is CSARVGLAQETQYF.

Only a few counts were recorded for this clonotype. The V and J genes are TRBV7-2 and TRBJ1-3, with TRBD1 matching over 7 bases. The ends lost 8 bases at V and 0 bases at J; junction bases unmatched: 10. The CDR3 is 16 amino acids. Germline CDR1 SGHTA, CDR2 FQGNSA. The CDR3 loop is CASGSTGPYSGNTIYF. The CDR3 bases are TGTGCCAGCGGCTCGACAGGGCCATACTCTGGAAACACCATATATTTT.

This clonotype was observed at least ten times. The gene calls are TRBV27 and TRBJ2-1; D is unresolved. The germline CDR1 and CDR2 sequences are MNHEY and SMNVEV (reference sequence). This CDR3 spans 14 amino acids. V shed 6 bases and J shed 0 bases, with 9 bases lying between them. CDR3 DNA sequence: TGTGCCAGCAGCCCGTGGGGCTCCTACAATGAGCAGTTCTTC. Protein sequence: CASSPWGSYNEQFF.

This clonotype was observed many times. The chain has TRBV7-6 and TRBJ2-1, with 11 nucleotides matching TRBD2. The CDR3 has 19 residues. J was trimmed by 8 bases and V by 0 bases; bases with no gene match: 15. Germline-derived CDR1 and CDR2 are SGHVS and FNYEAQ. The CDR3 sequence: CASSLARALAGGLRDEQFF. The CDR3 nucleotides are TGTGCCAGCAGCTTAGCGCGGGCCTTAGCGGGAGGGCTCCGGGATGAGCAGTTCTTC.

This clonotype was recorded at least ten times. J is TRBJ2-7 and V is TRBV28; 8 positions agree with TRBD2. There are 15 residues in the CDR3. Per the germline V gene, CDR1 is MDHEN and CDR2 is SYDVKM. Trimming removed 5 bases from V and 1 base from J; junction bases left unmatched: 7. The CDR3 bases are TGTGCCAGCAGTACGACCGGGACTAGTTCCTACGAGCAGTACTTC. Translating gives CASSTTGTSSYEQYF.

This clonotype was counted at least ten times. The V and J genes are TRBV28 and TRBJ2-7; tentatively, D is TRBD1 (7 bases). V lost 8 bases, J lost 0 bases, and 20 bases lay in between. Germline CDR1 reads MDHEN; CDR2 reads SYDVKM. The CDR3 covers 16 residues. As DNA, the CDR3 is TGTGCCAGCCAGGGGGGAGCGGGCAAAAGCTCCTACGAGCAGTACTTC. Its protein product is CASQGGAGKSSYEQYF.

The V gene is TRBV3-1, the J gene TRBJ2-5, with D uncertain. In germline, CDR1 is LGHDT, CDR2 YNNKEL (reference sequence). This CDR3 contains 16 residues. Trimming removed 0 bases from V and 3 bases from J, with 14 bases in between. CDR3 loop: CASSQEATSAEETQYF. The CDR3 DNA follows: TGTGCCAGCAGCCAAGAAGCGACGAGCGCGGAAGAGACCCAGTACTTC.

Notes on this clonotype: This may come from a read error, since a much larger clone is one base off. V usage is TRBV4-2 and J usage is TRBJ1-2; D uncertain. This CDR3 has 15 residues. The germline V gene encodes CDR1 LGHNA and CDR2 YNFKEQ. V lost 5 bases to trimming and J lost 7 bases, with 20 bases between them. The CDR3 DNA is TGTGCCAGCAGCGAAGGGCAGCTGGCCCCGGGTGGCTACACCTTC. Translating it yields CASSEGQLAPGGYTF.

This clonotype was counted at least ten times. The chain is built from TRBV19 and TRBJ2-7; possibly TRBD1 for D (5 bases). Trimming left V 6 bases short and J 3 bases short, with 12 bases between. This CDR3 has 13 amino acids. From germline, CDR1 is LNHDA and CDR2 SQIVND (reference sequence). The CDR3 sequence is CASRTQGGYEQYF. For the CDR3, the DNA is TGTGCCAGTAGAACCCAGGGCGGCTACGAGCAGTACTTC.

This clonotype was detected many times. This chain links TRBV3-1 with TRBJ2-1, with 10 bases matching TRBD2. The CDR3 has 16 residues. Germline lookup yields CDR1 LGHDT and CDR2 YNNKEL (reference sequence). V shed 1 base and J 7 bases; nucleotides not matched to a gene: 7. This CDR3 reads CASSQGTSGMVNEQFF. CDR3 nucleotides: TGTGCCAGCAGCCAAGGCACTAGCGGGATGGTTAATGAGCAGTTCTTC.

A word on this clonotype: A read error may produce the germline difference seen at one junction end. The chain has TRBV6-6 and TRBJ2-7; tentative D call: TRBD2 (5 bases). This CDR3 spans 14 amino acids. Germline V CDR1 and CDR2: MNHNY, SVGAGI (reference sequence). The CDR3 reads CASRYLGASYEQYF. The CDR3, as DNA: TGTGCCAGCAGATACTTGGGAGCCTCCTACGAGCAGTACTTC.

This clonotype was recorded many times. The genes are TRBV28 and TRBJ1-1; no clear D. CDR1 is MDHEN, CDR2 SYDVKM, per germline. V dropped 1 base and J dropped 2 bases, with 8 bases sitting between them. The CDR3 runs to 14 residues. The CDR3 loop is CASSLSTPNTEAFF. CDR3 DNA: TGTGCCAGCAGTTTATCTACTCCAAACACTGAAGCTTTCTTT.

A note on this clonotype: A much larger clone differs from this one at a single base, so this may be a read error. The missing conserved phenylalanine or tryptophan at the end of this CDR3 makes a read error likely. The CDR3, as DNA: TGTGCCAGCAGCCCCCTCCTGACAGGGACCAATTCACCCCTCCACTCT. Amino acids: CASSPLLTGTNSPLHS. V is TRBV4-2 and J is TRBJ1-6; TRBD1 agrees at 7 bases. The junction had 10 bases not matched to a gene; V was cut back by 4 bases and J by 7 bases. There are 16 residues in the CDR3. Germline CDR1 is LGHNA and CDR2 is YNFKEQ.